Reported below is one TCR beta chain. Antigen unknown. The CDR3 consists of 16 residues. The data were taken from a study of T cell responses to AZD1222 COVID-19 vaccine. Here immunoSEQ multiplex PCR was the method, and the copy in TCRdb shows in-frame clones only, minus some. The data show about 130,000 clones, more than 85% seen once. General study results and limits: Recipients of two AZD1222 doses showed rising Spike-specific TCR breadth and depth. Unmutated variant regions are reportedly targeted by nearly half of spike-specific TCRs.

The sample in question was peripheral blood, obtained on day 0 of AZD1222 vaccination. The chain is built from TRBV21-1 and TRBJ1-5; no DNA check was done on the table's D call, TRBD1. TRBV21-1 is an annotated pseudogene. The source of this sequence is an adult in good health. This CDR3 reads CATATGQPNSNQPQHF. In DNA, the CDR3 is TGTGCCACCGCTACAGGGCAGCCAAATAGCAATCAGCCCCAGCATTTT.